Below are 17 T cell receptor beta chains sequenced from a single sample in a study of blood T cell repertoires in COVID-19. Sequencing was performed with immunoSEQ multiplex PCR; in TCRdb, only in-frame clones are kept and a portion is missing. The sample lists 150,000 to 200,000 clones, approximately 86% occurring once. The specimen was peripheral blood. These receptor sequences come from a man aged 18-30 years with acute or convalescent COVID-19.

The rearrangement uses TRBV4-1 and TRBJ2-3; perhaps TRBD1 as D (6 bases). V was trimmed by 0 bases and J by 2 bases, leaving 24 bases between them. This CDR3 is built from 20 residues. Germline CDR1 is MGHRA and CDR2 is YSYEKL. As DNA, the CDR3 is TGCGCCAGCAGCCAAGATCTGGGTGCGCGGGCAGGGGATATCACAGATACGCAGTATTTT. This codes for CASSQDLGARAGDITDTQYF.

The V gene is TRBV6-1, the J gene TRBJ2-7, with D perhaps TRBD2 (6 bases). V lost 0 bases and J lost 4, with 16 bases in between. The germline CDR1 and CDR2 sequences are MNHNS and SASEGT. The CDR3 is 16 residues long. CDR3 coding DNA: TGTGCCAGCAGTGAAGCGGAGGCGGGGTTCTTGTACGAGCAGTACGTC. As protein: CASSEAEAGFLYEQYV.

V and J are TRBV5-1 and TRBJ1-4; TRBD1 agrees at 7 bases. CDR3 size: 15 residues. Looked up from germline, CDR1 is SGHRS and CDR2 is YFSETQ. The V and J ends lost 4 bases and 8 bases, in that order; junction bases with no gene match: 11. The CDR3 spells CASSPLQGTGEKLFF. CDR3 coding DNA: TGCGCCAGCAGCCCGTTACAGGGGACGGGCGAAAAACTGTTTTTT.

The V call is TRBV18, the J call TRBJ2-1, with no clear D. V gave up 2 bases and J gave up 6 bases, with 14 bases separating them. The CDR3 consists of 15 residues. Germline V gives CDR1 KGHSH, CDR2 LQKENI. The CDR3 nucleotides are TGTGCCAGCTCACCAGGCACAGAAGTGGGCAATGAGCAGTTCTTC. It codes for CASSPGTEVGNEQFF. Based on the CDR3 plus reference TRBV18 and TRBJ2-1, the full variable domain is NAGVMQNPRHLVRRRGQEARLRCSPMKGHSHVYWYRQLPEEGLKFMVYLQKENIIDESGMPKERFSAEFPKEGPSILRIQQVVRGDSAAYFCASSPGTEVGNEQFFGPGTRLTVL.

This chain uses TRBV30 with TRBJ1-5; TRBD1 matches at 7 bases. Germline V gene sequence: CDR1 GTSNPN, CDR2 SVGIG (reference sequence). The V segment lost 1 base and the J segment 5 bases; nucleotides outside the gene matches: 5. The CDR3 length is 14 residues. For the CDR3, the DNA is TGTGCCTGGAGTGGCGGAGGGGGCGATCAGCCCCAGCATTTT. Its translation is CAWSGGGGDQPQHF.

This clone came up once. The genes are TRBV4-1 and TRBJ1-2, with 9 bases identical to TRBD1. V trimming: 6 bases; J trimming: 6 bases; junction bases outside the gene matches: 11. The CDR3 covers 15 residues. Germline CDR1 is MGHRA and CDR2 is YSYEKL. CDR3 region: CASRNPGQGAHGYTF. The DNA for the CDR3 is TGCGCCAGCAGAAACCCGGGACAGGGCGCCCATGGCTACACCTTC.

CDR3 DNA: TGTGCCAGTAGTAAGGACAGGCGGCCTAACTATGGCTACACCTTC. Amino acid sequence: CASSKDRRPNYGYTF. V usage is TRBV19 and J usage is TRBJ1-2, with TRBD1 matching over 7 bases. The J segment lost 0 bases and the V segment lost 4 bases, leaving 5 bases of the junction unmatched. CDR1 is LNHDA, CDR2 SQIVND, per germline (reference sequence). This CDR3 spans 15 amino acids.

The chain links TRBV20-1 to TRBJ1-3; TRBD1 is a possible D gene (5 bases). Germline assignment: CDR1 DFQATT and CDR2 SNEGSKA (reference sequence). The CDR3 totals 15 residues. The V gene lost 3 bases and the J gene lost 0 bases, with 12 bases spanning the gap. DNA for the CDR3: TGCAGTGCTAGTCGACAGTCGATCTCTGGAAACACCATATATTTT. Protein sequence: CSASRQSISGNTIYF.

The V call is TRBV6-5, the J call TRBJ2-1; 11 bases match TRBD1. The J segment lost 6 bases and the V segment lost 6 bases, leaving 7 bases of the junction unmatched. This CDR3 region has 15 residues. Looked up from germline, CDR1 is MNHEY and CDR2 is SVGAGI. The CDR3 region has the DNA TGTGCCAGCAGAGCCGGGACAGGGGGTAGCAATGAGCAGTTCTTC. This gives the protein CASRAGTGGSNEQFF.

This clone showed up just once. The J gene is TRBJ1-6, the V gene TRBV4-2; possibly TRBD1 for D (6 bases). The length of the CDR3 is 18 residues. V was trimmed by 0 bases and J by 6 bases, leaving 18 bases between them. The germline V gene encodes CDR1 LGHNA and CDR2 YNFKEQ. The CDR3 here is CASSQDRGGGSSNSPLHF. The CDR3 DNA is TGTGCCAGCAGCCAAGATCGAGGGGGTGGATCTAGTAATTCACCCCTCCACTTT.

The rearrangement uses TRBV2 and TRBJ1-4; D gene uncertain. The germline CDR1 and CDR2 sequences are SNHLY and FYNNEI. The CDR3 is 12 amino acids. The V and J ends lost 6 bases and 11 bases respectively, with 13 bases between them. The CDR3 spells CASRVDTPKLFF. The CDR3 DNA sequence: TGTGCCAGCAGGGTTGACACCCCGAAACTGTTTTTT. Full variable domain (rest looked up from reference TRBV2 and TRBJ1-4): EPEVTQTPSHQVTQMGQEVILRCVPISNHLYFYWYRQILGQKVEFLVSFYNNEISEKSEIFDDQFSVERPDGSNFTLKIRSTKLEDSAMYFCASRVDTPKLFFGSGTQLSVL.

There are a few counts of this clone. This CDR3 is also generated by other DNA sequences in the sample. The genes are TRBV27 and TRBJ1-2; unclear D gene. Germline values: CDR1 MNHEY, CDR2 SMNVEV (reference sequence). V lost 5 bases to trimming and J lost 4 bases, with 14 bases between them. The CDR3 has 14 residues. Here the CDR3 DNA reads TGTGCCAGCAGTCCGACGGGTTCTCCCTATGGCTACACCTTC. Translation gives CASSPTGSPYGYTF.

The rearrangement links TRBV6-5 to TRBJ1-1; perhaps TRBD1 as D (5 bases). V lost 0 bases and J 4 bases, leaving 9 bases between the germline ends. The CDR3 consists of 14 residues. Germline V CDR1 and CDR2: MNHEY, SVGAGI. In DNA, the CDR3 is TGTGCCAGCAGTTACTCAAGGGGCGGCACTGAAGCTTTCTTT. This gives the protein CASSYSRGGTEAFF.

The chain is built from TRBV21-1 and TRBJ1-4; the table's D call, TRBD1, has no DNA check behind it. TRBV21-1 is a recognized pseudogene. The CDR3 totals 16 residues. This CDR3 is CASSARFRVANEKLFF. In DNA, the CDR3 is TGTGCCAGCAGCGCACGATTCAGGGTGGCTAATGAAAAACTGTTTTTT.

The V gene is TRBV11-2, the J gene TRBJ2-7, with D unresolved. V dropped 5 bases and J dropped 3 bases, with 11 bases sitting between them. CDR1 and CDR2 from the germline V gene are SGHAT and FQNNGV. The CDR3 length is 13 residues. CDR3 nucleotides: TGTGCCAGCAGCCGTTATAGAGGCTACGAGCAGTACGTC. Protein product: CASSRYRGYEQYV.

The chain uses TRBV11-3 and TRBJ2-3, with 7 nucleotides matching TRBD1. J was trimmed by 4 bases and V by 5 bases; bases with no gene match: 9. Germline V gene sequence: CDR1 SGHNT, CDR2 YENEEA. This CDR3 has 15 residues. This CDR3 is CASSPGTVSADTQYF. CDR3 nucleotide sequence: TGTGCCAGCAGCCCCGGGACAGTCAGCGCAGATACGCAGTATTTT.

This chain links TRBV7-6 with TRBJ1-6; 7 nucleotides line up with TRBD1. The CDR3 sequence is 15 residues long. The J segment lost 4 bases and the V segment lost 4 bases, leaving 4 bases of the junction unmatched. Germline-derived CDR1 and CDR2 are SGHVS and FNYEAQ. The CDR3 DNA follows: TGTGCCAGCAGCTCCACGACAGGGTATAATTCACCCCTCCACTTT. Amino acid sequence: CASSSTTGYNSPLHF.